Given below is one T cell receptor beta chain in context. Its antigen is currently unknown. One junction end disagrees with the germline gene, perhaps due to a read error. Researchers ran the PCR with 60 Vbeta and 13 Jbeta primers. Authors' analysis steps: The authors later counted 70 million to 80 million unique TCR beta chains, 9.5 million to 13 million of them shared. Libraries were prepared by immunoSEQ multiplex PCR; TCRdb keeps only in-frame clonotypes and omits some of them. V and J calls and clone size are given by that table; D and trimming were obtained from the DNA. The sample carries roughly 180,000 clones, just under 80% recorded once. These data originate in a study of cytomegalovirus exposure and HLA in healthy donors. Whole-study findings and limits: There were some V segments, including TRBV6-2 and TRBV6-3, excluded as indistinguishable.

The germline gives CDR1 SQVTM, CDR2 ANQGSEA. This CDR3 spans 10 amino acids. This clonotype originated in a young woman in good health and CMV-seropositive. The genes are TRBV29-1 and TRBJ2-5; weak D call: TRBD2 (5 bases). Input material: PBMCs. CDR3 residues: CSVVDPIGDF. The CDR3 region has the DNA TGCAGCGTTGTCGATCCCATCGGGGACTTC. Together with reference TRBV29-1 and TRBJ2-5, the CDR3 gives the full variable domain: SAVISQKPSRDICQRGTSLTIQCQVDSQVTMMFWYRQQPGQSLTLIATANQGSEATYESGFVIDKFPISRPNLTFSTLTVSNMSPEDSSIYLCSVVDPIGDFGPGTRLLVL.